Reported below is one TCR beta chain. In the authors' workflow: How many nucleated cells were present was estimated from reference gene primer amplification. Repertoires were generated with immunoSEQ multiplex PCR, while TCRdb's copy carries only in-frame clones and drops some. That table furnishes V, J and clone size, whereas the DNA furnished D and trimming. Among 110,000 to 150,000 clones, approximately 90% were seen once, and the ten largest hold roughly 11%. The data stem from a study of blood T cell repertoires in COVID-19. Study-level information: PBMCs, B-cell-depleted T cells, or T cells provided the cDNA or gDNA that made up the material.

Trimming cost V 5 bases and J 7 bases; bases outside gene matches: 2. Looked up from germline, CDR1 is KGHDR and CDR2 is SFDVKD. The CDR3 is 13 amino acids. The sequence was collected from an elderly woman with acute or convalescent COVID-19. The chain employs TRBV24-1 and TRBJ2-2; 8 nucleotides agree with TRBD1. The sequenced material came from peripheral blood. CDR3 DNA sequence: TGTGCCACCAGTGGTACAGGGGGCGGGGAGCTGTTTTTT. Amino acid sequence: CATSGTGGGELFF.